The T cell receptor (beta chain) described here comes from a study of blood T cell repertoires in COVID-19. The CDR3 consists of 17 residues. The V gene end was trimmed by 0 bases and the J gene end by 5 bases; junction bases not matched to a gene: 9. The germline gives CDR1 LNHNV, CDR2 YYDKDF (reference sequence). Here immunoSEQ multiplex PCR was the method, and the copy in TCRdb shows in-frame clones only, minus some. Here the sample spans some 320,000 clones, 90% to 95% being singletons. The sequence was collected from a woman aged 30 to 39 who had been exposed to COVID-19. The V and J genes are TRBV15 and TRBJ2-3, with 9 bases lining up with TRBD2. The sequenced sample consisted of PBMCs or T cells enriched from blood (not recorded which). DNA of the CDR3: TGTGCCACCAGCAGAGATCTGGCGGGGGGGCCAGGAGATACGCAGTATTTT. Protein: CATSRDLAGGPGDTQYF.